This T cell receptor beta chain was identified during a study of T cell responses to AZD1222 COVID-19 vaccine (dated by TCRdb to 2020 to 2022). Turning to the overall study: AZD1222 recipients with second doses at about 4 weeks or about 12 weeks were pooled, because spike-specific TCR depth and breadth did not differ between schedules. Trial participants were enrolled into age subgroups of 18-55, 56-69 and 70-plus years, which contained 148, 28 and 57 TCR-sequenced participants, respectively. A total of 230 to 250 trial participants underwent TCR sequencing, of whom some 210 received two doses of AZD1222 and roughly 25 received two doses of the MenACWY control vaccine. Results the study describes overall, beyond this receptor: A significant rise in spike-specific TCR breadth and depth was observed after two AZD1222 doses relative to day 0 and relative to MenACWY recipients. Participants were mostly white British, with more females than males. The authors suggested clonal diversity may have been underestimated. Conclusions about previously exposed vaccinees are limited because only five to seven AZD1222 recipients were SARS-CoV-2 seropositive at baseline. Nearly half of unique spike-specific TCRs reportedly recognized epitopes outside regions mutated in the B.1.351 and B.1.1.7 variants. CD4 TCRs associated with the vaccine covered the entire spike protein, and the dominant responses were in regions 160-218 and 743-854. Because no samples from the day 14 peak response were available, repertoires could be characterized only after the peak T cell response. The 56-69-year group was small, and its depth increase did not reach significance, likely because of low power.

In light of the paper, this sample's time point label describes: baseline before first vaccination. The vaccinee samples were drawn from two UK trials, COV001 and COV002, one of which was a single-blind randomized controlled phase 2/3 trial testing AZD1222 (ChAdOx1 nCoV-19) in healthy adults. For TCRbeta chain sequencing, PBMC samples from trial participants were taken at day 0 and at day 28 after the second dose. The CDR3 regions of human TCRbeta chains were analyzed by immunosequencing. The study's own analysis went as follows. TCRs in the repertoires were matched against a reference library of SARS-CoV-2-specific TCRs that had been generated with the MIRA antigen-specificity platform. Breadth meant the fraction of unique TCRs that were SARS-CoV-2-associated, whereas depth meant the fraction of total T cells that were SARS-CoV-2-associated. Using the MIRA data, each spike-specific TCR was mapped to the spike region that the TCR reacts to and placed in a CD4 or CD8 class. Log10-transformed breadth and depth values were compared by one-way ANOVA with Sidak's multiple comparisons tests. Held by TCRdb, this immuneACCESS table contains in-frame sequences only and omits some clones. Under half of the omission traces to an unresolved V gene where checked; the cause of the rest is unknown. The V and J calls and the clone size are those of that table, but D and trimming were determined from the DNA. For this sample the table gives 80,000 to 90,000 clones, of which around nine tenths were detected only once. The biggest ten clones account for 2% to 2.5% of the sample.

Its CDR3 holds 13 amino acids, cysteine through phenylalanine. The entry retains the CDR3 DNA only, 39 bases that are in frame from base 1. Looking up the germline V gene (reference sequence) yields CDR1 LNHDA and CDR2 SQIVND. V loses 7 bases, J loses 4 bases, and the germline ends lie 13 bases apart. Remarks on this clone: Its antigen is currently not known. No base qualities exist here, and no much larger clone lies one base off it.

In this chain, TRBV19 is recombined with TRBJ1-2; the D segment could be TRBD1, given 6 matching bases. The sequence was obtained from an adult in good health. The sequences come from peripheral blood, collected on day 0 of AZD1222 vaccination. The CDR3 reads as follows: CASMADRFYGYTF. The DNA reads as follows: TGTGCCAGTATGGCCGACAGGTTCTATGGCTACACCTTC.